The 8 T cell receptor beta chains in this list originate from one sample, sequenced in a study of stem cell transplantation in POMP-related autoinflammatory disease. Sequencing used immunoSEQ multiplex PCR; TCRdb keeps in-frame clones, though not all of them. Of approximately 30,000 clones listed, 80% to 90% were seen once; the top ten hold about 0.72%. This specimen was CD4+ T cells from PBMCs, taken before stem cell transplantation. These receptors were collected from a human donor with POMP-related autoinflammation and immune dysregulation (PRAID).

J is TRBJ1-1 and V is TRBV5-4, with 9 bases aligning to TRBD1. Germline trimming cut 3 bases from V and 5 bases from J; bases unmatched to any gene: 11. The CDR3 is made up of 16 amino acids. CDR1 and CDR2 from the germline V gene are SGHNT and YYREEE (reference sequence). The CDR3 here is CASSSGSGQGLTEAFF. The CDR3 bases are TGTGCCAGCAGCTCTGGGTCGGGACAGGGTTTGACTGAAGCTTTCTTT.

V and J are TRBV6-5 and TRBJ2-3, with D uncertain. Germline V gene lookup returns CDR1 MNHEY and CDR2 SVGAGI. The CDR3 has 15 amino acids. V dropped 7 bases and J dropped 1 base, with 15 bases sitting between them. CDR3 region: CASTNGLDGTDTQYF. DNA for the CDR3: TGTGCCAGCACCAACGGGCTAGATGGCACAGATACGCAGTATTTT.

The CDR3 loop reads CASTRAITGELFF. The DNA of the CDR3 is TGTGCCAGCACCAGGGCGATCACCGGGGAGCTGTTTTTT. The chain recombines TRBV2 with TRBJ2-2; D perhaps matches TRBD1 (5 bases). The CDR3 contains 13 residues. CDR1 SNHLY and CDR2 FYNNEI come from the germline V gene. Trimming pared 7 bases from V and 4 bases from J, leaving 10 bases between.

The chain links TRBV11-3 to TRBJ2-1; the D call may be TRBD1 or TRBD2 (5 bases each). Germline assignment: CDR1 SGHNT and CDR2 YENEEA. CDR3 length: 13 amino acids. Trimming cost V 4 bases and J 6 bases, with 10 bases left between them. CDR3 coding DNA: TGTGCCAGCAGCTCCGGGACGACCAATGAGCAGTTCTTC. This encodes CASSSGTTNEQFF.

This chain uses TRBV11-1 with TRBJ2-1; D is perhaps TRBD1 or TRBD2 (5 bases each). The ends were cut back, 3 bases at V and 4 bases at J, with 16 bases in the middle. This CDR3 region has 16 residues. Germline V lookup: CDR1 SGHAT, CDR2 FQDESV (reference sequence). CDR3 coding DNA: TGTGCCAGCAGCTTTCGGCAGGGAGCTTTTTACAATGAGCAGTTCTTC. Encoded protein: CASSFRQGAFYNEQFF.

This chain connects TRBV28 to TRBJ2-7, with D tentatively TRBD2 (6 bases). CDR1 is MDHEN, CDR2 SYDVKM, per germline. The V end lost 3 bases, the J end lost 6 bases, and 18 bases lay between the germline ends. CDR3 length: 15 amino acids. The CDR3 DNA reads TGTGCCAGCAGTTTGCCGGGGGTCCTCCGGGGCGAGCAGTACTTC. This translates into CASSLPGVLRGEQYF. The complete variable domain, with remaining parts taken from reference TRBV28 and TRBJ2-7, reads DVKVTQSSRYLVKRTGEKVFLECVQDMDHENMFWYRQDPGLGLRLIYFSYDVKMKEKGDIPEGYSVSREKKERFSLILESASTNQTSMYLCASSLPGVLRGEQYFGPGTRLTVT.

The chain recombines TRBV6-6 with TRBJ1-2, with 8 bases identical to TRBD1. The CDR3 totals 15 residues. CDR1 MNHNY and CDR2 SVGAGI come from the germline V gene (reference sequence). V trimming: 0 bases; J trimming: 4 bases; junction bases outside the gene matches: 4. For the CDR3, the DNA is TGTGCCAGCAGTTACTCGGGACAGGCCTCCTATGGCTACACCTTC. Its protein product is CASSYSGQASYGYTF.

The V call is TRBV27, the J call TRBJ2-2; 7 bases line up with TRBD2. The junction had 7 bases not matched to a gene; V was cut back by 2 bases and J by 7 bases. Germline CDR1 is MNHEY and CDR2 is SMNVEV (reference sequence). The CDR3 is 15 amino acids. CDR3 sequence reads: CASSLSGVTVGELFF. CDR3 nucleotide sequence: TGTGCCAGCAGTTTAAGCGGGGTAACAGTCGGGGAGCTGTTTTTT.